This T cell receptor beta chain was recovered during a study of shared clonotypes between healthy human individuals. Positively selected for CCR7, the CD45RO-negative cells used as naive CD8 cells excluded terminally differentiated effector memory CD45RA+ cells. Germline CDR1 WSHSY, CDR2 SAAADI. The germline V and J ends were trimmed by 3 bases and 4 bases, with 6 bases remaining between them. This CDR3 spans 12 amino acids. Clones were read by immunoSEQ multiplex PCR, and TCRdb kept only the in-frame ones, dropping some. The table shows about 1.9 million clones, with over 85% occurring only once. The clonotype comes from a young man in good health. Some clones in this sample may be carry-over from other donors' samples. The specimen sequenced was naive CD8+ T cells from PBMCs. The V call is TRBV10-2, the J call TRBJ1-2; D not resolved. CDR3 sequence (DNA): TGCGCCAGCAGTGAAAGTACCTATGGCTACACCTTC. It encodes CASSESTYGYTF.